The clone carrying this T cell receptor beta chain was observed once. This entry is derived from a study of shared clonotypes between healthy human individuals. Replicate PCRs from sorted subsets contained roughly 200 ng DNA, which is around 30,000 T cell genomes. The protocol was immunoSEQ multiplex PCR, while the TCRdb copy is restricted to in-frame clones and leaves out a portion. The sample lists 2,500,000 or so clones, roughly nine tenths occurring once. In germline, CDR1 is MRHNA, CDR2 SNTAGT. CDR3 length: 14 residues. V lost 6 bases to trimming and J lost 0 bases, with 10 bases between them. Sequencing was performed on naive CD4+ T cells sorted from blood. Subset defined: CD45RA+ positively selected. The TCR was taken from a man between 18 and 29 years old in good health. This rearrangement joins TRBV6-4 to TRBJ2-3; no clear D. Here the CDR3 DNA reads TGTGCCAGCAGCCCCAGAAGTAGCACAGATACGCAGTATTTT. Its translation is CASSPRSSTDTQYF.